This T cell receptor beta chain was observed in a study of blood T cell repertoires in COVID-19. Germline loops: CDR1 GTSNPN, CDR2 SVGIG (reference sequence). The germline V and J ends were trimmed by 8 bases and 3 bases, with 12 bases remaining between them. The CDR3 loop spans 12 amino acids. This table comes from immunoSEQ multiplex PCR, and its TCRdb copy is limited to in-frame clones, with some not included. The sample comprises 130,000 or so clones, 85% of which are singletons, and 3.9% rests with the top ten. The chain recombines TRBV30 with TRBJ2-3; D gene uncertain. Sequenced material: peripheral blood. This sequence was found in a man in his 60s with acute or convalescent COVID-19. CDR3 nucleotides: TGTGCCCGAACCTCCGGGACAGATACGCAGTATTTT. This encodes CARTSGTDTQYF. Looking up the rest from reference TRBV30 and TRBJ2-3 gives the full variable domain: SQTIHQWPATLVQPVGSPLSLECTVEGTSNPNLYWYRQAAGRGLQLLFYSVGIGQISSEVPQNLSASRPQDRQFILSSKKLLLSDSGFYLCARTSGTDTQYFGPGTRLTVL.